One and the same sample provided the 27 T cell receptor beta chains below, sequenced in a study of T-cell memory formation after mild COVID-19. A single record per CDR3 protein comes from TCRdb applying MiXCR to the 5' RACE reads. The sample holds 110,000 or so distinct CDR3 sequences; 22% are singletons and the top ten take around 41%. The sample taken for sequencing was PBMCs or a T cell subset sorted from them (not recorded which). The receptors shown here come from a man between 18 and 29 years old who had mild COVID-19 (a few samples of this study predate the infection). Cell type and time point are not known.

This sequence joins TRBV2 and TRBJ1-1; D perhaps matches TRBD1 (5 bases). CDR3 length equals 13 residues. V was cut by 7 bases and J by 5 bases, with 14 bases left in between. Germline V lookup: CDR1 SNHLY, CDR2 FYNNEI. The CDR3 protein is CASKNGGLTEAFF. The CDR3 nucleotides read TGTGCCAGCAAGAATGGGGGATTGACTGAAGCTTTCTTT.

This clonotype has more than one count but fewer than ten. This chain joins TRBV6-5 and TRBJ2-2; no definite D call. The CDR3 contains 14 residues. The germline V gene encodes CDR1 MNHEY and CDR2 SVGAGI. The V and J ends lost 7 bases and 0 bases respectively, with 9 bases between them. CDR3 DNA: TGTGCCAGCAATCCCTATCCGAACACCGGGGAGCTGTTTTTT. Translating it yields CASNPYPNTGELFF.

This chain links TRBV7-9 with TRBJ1-1; D remains ambiguous. CDR3 length: 9 amino acids. V was pared by 6 bases and J by 6 bases, with 2 bases between. Germline V lookup: CDR1 SEHNR, CDR2 FQNEAQ (reference sequence). CDR3 region: CASRPEAFF. The CDR3 bases are TGTGCCAGCAGGCCTGAAGCTTTCTTT.

The chain carries TRBV12-3 or TRBV12-4 and TRBJ1-1; D gene unclear. The CDR3 length is 14 residues. V lost 0 bases and J lost 0, with 5 bases in between. Here the CDR3 DNA reads TGTGCCAGCAGTTTAGCGGCGATGAACACTGAAGCTTTCTTT. Protein sequence: CASSLAAMNTEAFF.

CDR3 nucleotides: TGTGCCAGCAGCCGAACAGGGCTAGCCAAAAACATTCAGTACTTC. Translation: CASSRTGLAKNIQYF. The chain links TRBV5-6 to TRBJ2-4, with D perhaps matching TRBD1 (6 bases). This CDR3 spans 15 amino acids. Germline V CDR1 and CDR2: SGHDT, YYEEEE. V gave up 4 bases and J gave up 0 bases, with 11 bases separating them.

The gene calls are TRBV7-9 and TRBJ1-2; no definite D call. V lost 2 bases, J lost 2 bases, and 12 bases lay in between. The V gene's germline CDR1 is SEHNR and CDR2 FQNEAQ (reference sequence). There are 15 residues in the CDR3. The CDR3 sequence: CASSLTEEANYGYTF. The CDR3 coding sequence is TGTGCCAGCAGCTTAACGGAGGAGGCCAACTATGGCTACACCTTC.

This clonotype has just a few counts. V gene TRBV27 combines with J gene TRBJ2-2; 8 bases are a match to TRBD2. This CDR3 has 18 residues. Per germline, CDR1 MNHEY and CDR2 SMNVEV (reference sequence). With V trimmed by 0 bases and J by 7 bases, 13 bases remained unmatched. CDR3 coding DNA: TGTGCCAGCAGTTTATCGCGCGCGGGGGGCGCAGGGTTCGGGGAGCTGTTTTTT. Its translation: CASSLSRAGGAGFGELFF.

Only a few counts were recorded for this clonotype. The chain uses TRBV2 and TRBJ2-2; TRBD1 might be the D (6 bases). V was cut by 5 bases and J by 2 bases, with 9 bases left in between. This CDR3 contains 14 residues. The V gene's germline CDR1 is SNHLY and CDR2 FYNNEI. The CDR3 loop reads CASSTGTNTGELFF. The CDR3 DNA reads TGTGCCAGCAGTACAGGGACCAACACCGGGGAGCTGTTTTTT.

The chain joins TRBV27 to TRBJ2-3, with 12 nucleotides matching TRBD2. Germline trimming cut 6 bases from V and 5 bases from J; bases unmatched to any gene: 3. The CDR3 extends over 14 amino acids. Germline assignment: CDR1 MNHEY and CDR2 SMNVEV (reference sequence). CDR3 bases: TGTGCCAGCAGCTCGACTAGCGGGGGAGATACGCAGTATTTT. Encoded protein: CASSSTSGGDTQYF.

The rearrangement uses TRBV4-1 and TRBJ2-1, with no clear D. The CDR3 has 14 amino acids. The V gene's germline CDR1 is MGHRA and CDR2 YSYEKL. V dropped 0 bases and J dropped 9 bases, with 12 bases sitting between them. This CDR3 reads CASSQESQAGEQFF. The CDR3 region has the DNA TGCGCCAGCAGCCAAGAAAGTCAGGCCGGTGAGCAGTTCTTC.

The chain is built from TRBV27 and TRBJ1-4; 8 bases map to TRBD1. Germline V gives CDR1 MNHEY, CDR2 SMNVEV (reference sequence). V lost 6 bases, J lost 6 bases, and 6 bases stayed unmatched. The CDR3 sequence is 14 residues long. The CDR3 loop is CASSSRGPYEKLFF. In nucleotides, the CDR3 is TGTGCCAGCAGCTCCAGGGGGCCCTATGAAAAACTGTTTTTT.

This clonotype showed up just a few times. The chain links TRBV7-9 to TRBJ1-3, with D perhaps matching TRBD1 (5 bases). Trimming shortened V by 7 bases and J by 2 bases, and 15 bases separated the two germline ends. Germline V gives CDR1 SEHNR, CDR2 FQNEAQ (reference sequence). CDR3 length: 15 residues. CDR3 in amino acids: CASTARGEAGNTIYF. The DNA of the CDR3 is TGTGCCAGCACCGCTCGGGGGGAAGCTGGAAACACCATATATTTT.

The chain combines TRBV27 with TRBJ1-5; D remains ambiguous. Trimming left V 3 bases short and J 10 bases short, with 13 bases between. Germline V gives CDR1 MNHEY, CDR2 SMNVEV (reference sequence). The CDR3 length is 13 residues. CDR3 sequence reads: CASSFGVYFPQHF. In nucleotides, the CDR3 is TGTGCCAGCAGTTTTGGGGTTTATTTTCCCCAGCATTTT.

Only a few counts were recorded for this clonotype. The chain has TRBV24-1 and TRBJ2-2; 8 nucleotides line up with TRBD1. Germline CDR1 and CDR2: KGHDR and SFDVKD. CDR3 length: 16 amino acids. Trimming at V came to 1 base and at J to 4 bases, leaving 4 bases not matched to a gene. CDR3 residues: CATSDFQTGVTGELFF. As DNA, the CDR3 is TGTGCCACCAGTGATTTCCAGACAGGGGTCACCGGGGAGCTGTTTTTT.

In its sample, this clonotype was seen many times. V and J are TRBV20-1 and TRBJ2-5; possible D gene TRBD2, 7 bases. Germline assignment: CDR1 DFQATT and CDR2 SNEGSKA (reference sequence). V was cut by 1 base and J by 0 bases, with 15 bases left in between. This CDR3 spans 16 amino acids. The DNA of the CDR3 is TGCAGTGCTAGAGCCTGGGGGGGCCTGTACCAAGAGACCCAGTACTTC. This sequence encodes CSARAWGGLYQETQYF.

This rearrangement joins TRBV11-3 to TRBJ2-1; 9 bases are shared with TRBD2. With V trimmed by 8 bases and J by 1 base, 3 bases remained unmatched. The germline V gene encodes CDR1 SGHNT and CDR2 YENEEA. The CDR3 runs to 14 residues. The CDR3 protein is CASGGGESYNEQFF. CDR3 DNA sequence: TGTGCCAGCGGCGGGGGGGAATCCTACAATGAGCAGTTCTTC. Complete variable domain (other parts from reference TRBV11-3 and TRBJ2-1): EAGVVQSPRYKIIEKKQPVAFWCNPISGHNTLYWYLQNLGQGPELLIRYENEEAVDDSQLPKDRFSAERLKGVDSTLKIQPAELGDSAVYLCASGGGESYNEQFFGPGTRLTVL.

Only one count was recorded for this clonotype. This chain links TRBV6-2 or TRBV6-3 with TRBJ2-3; possible D gene TRBD2, 6 bases. Germline V CDR1 and CDR2: MNHEY, SVGEGT. Trimming removed 6 bases from V and 3 bases from J, with 22 bases in between. The CDR3 sequence is 17 residues long. CDR3: CASSRLGVAVITDTQYF. CDR3 in DNA: TGTGCCAGCAGCCGTCTGGGGGTAGCGGTGATTACAGATACGCAGTATTTT.

This clonotype has only a few counts. V is TRBV6-1 and J is TRBJ2-7; 7 bases map to TRBD1. Trimming at V came to 7 bases and at J to 5 bases, leaving 2 bases not matched to a gene. The CDR3 spans 11 residues. The V gene's germline CDR1 is MNHNS and CDR2 SASEGT. DNA for the CDR3: TGTGCCAGCACAGGGGGTAACGAGCAGTACGTC. Translated, it gives CASTGGNEQYV.

This clonotype was recorded a few times. The chain joins TRBV6-5 to TRBJ1-5, with a tentative D call TRBD1 (5 bases). CDR1 and CDR2 from the germline V gene are MNHEY and SVGAGI. V gave up 3 bases and J gave up 5 bases, with 14 bases separating them. This CDR3 has 15 residues. For the CDR3, the DNA is TGTGCCAGCAGTTATTCGGGAGGGGAGGATCAGCCCCAGCATTTT. This encodes CASSYSGGEDQPQHF.

There are a few counts of this clonotype. This chain uses TRBV6-6 with TRBJ2-5, with TRBD2 identical over 8 bases. The germline CDR1 and CDR2 sequences are MNHNY and SVGAGI (reference sequence). V gave up 5 bases and J gave up 2 bases; unmatched junction bases: 4. This CDR3 has 14 residues. The CDR3 sequence is CASSPVAGQETQYF. The DNA of the CDR3 is TGTGCCAGCAGTCCAGTAGCGGGGCAAGAGACCCAGTACTTC.

The rearrangement links TRBV6-5 to TRBJ2-5, with D hard to call. The CDR3 is 13 amino acids. Germline V lookup: CDR1 MNHEY, CDR2 SVGAGI. V shed 0 bases and J shed 7 bases, with 9 bases lying between them. The CDR3 DNA is TGTGCCAGCAGTTACTCTCTAGGTGGGACCCAGTACTTC. It codes for CASSYSLGGTQYF.

This clonotype was recorded many times. CDR3 residues: CASSLSGGGTDTQYF. CDR3 nucleotides: TGCGCCAGCAGCTTGTCCGGGGGGGGGACAGATACGCAGTATTTT. The chain employs TRBV5-1 and TRBJ2-3, with 8 bases aligning to TRBD2. The CDR3 is 15 amino acids. Germline assignment: CDR1 SGHRS and CDR2 YFSETQ. The V gene end was trimmed by 1 base and the J gene end by 3 bases; junction bases not matched to a gene: 4. Full variable domain (rest looked up from reference TRBV5-1 and TRBJ2-3): KAGVTQTPRYLIKTRGQQVTLSCSPISGHRSVSWYQQTPGQGLQFLFEYFSETQRNKGNFPGRFSGRQFSNSRSEMNVSTLELGDSALYLCASSLSGGGTDTQYFGPGTRLTVL.

V usage is TRBV9 and J usage is TRBJ2-2; a weak D match, TRBD2 (6 bases). Germline V gene data show CDR1 as SGDLS and CDR2 as YYNGEE. The CDR3 is 16 residues long. V lost 3 bases, J lost 4 bases, and 16 bases lay in between. CDR3 sequence reads: CASSATGGVGTGELFF. In DNA form, the CDR3 reads TGTGCCAGCAGCGCAACCGGAGGGGTGGGCACCGGGGAGCTGTTTTTT.

The V and J genes are TRBV7-9 and TRBJ2-3, with TRBD2 matching over 8 bases. CDR1 and CDR2 (germline): SEHNR, FQNEAQ (reference sequence). Unmatched junction bases numbered 6, after V lost 1 base and J lost 3 bases. The CDR3 contains 16 residues. Here the CDR3 reads CASSLVIRGGTDTQYF. The CDR3 nucleotides are TGTGCCAGCAGCTTAGTTATCCGGGGGGGGACAGATACGCAGTATTTT. Together with reference TRBV7-9 and TRBJ2-3, the CDR3 gives the full variable domain: DTGVSQNPRHKITKRGQNVTFRCDPISEHNRLYWYRQTLGQGPEFLTYFQNEAQLEKSRLLSDRFSAERPKGSFSTLEIQRTEQGDSAMYLCASSLVIRGGTDTQYFGPGTRLTVL.

This clonotype was detected a few times. The gene calls are TRBV4-3 and TRBJ2-5; no firm D call. This CDR3 contains 14 residues. CDR1 and CDR2 (germline): LGHNA, YSLEER. The V gene lost 0 bases and the J gene lost 0 bases, with 5 bases spanning the gap. CDR3 in amino acids: CASSQDADQETQYF. The CDR3 nucleotides are TGCGCCAGCAGCCAAGACGCGGACCAAGAGACCCAGTACTTC.

This rearrangement joins TRBV12-3 or TRBV12-4 to TRBJ2-7; no firm D call. The CDR3 length is 12 residues. The V end lost 2 bases, the J end lost 3 bases, and 5 bases lay between the germline ends. CDR3 DNA: TGTGCCAGCAGTTTATACCGCTACGAGCAGTACTTC. It translates to CASSLYRYEQYF.

The rearrangement joins TRBV7-9 to TRBJ2-7, with 8 bases identical to TRBD1. The CDR3 has 13 amino acids. After removal of 5 bases from V and 4 bases from J, the junction contained 4 bases not matched to a gene. Germline lookup yields CDR1 SEHNR and CDR2 FQNEAQ (reference sequence). The CDR3 DNA reads TGTGCCAGCAGCGGACAGGGACAGTACGAGCAGTACTTC. Its translation: CASSGQGQYEQYF. Supplemented by reference TRBV7-9 and TRBJ2-7, the full variable domain reads DTGVSQNPRHKITKRGQNVTFRCDPISEHNRLYWYRQTLGQGPEFLTYFQNEAQLEKSRLLSDRFSAERPKGSFSTLEIQRTEQGDSAMYLCASSGQGQYEQYFGPGTRLTVT.